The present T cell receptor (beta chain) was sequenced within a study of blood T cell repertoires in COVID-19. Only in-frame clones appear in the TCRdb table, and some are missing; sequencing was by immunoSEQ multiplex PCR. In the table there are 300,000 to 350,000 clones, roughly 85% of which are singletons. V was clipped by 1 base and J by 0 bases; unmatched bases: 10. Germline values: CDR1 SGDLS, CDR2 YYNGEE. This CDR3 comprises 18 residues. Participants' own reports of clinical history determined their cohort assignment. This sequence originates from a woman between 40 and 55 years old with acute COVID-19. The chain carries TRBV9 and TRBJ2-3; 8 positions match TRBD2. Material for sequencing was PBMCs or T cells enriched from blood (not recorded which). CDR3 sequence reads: CASSVFHPTSGSTDTQYF. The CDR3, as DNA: TGTGCCAGCAGCGTATTTCATCCTACTAGCGGTAGCACAGATACGCAGTATTTT. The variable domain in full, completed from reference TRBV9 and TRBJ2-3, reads DSGVTQTPKHLITATGQRVTLRCSPRSGDLSVYWYQQSLDQGLQFLIQYYNGEERAKGNILERFSAQQFPDLHSELNLSSLELGDSALYFCASSVFHPTSGSTDTQYFGPGTRLTVL.